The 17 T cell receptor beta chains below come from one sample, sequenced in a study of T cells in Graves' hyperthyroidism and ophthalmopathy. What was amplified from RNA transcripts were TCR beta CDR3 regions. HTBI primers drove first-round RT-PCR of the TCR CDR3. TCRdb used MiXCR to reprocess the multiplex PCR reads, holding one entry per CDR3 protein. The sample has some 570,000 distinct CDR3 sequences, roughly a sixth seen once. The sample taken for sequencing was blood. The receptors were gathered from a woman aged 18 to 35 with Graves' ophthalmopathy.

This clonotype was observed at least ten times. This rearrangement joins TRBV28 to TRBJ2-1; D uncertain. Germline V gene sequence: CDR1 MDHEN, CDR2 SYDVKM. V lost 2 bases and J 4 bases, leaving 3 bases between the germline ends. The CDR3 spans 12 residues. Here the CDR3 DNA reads TGTGCCAGCAGTTTAAAATACAATGAGCAGTTCTTC. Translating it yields CASSLKYNEQFF.

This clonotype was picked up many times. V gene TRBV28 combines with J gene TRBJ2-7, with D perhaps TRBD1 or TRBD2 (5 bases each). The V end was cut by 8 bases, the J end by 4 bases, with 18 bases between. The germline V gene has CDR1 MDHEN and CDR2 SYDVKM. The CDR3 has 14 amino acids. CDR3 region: CASDTPGPPYEQYF. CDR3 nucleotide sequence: TGTGCCAGCGACACTCCGGGACCCCCTTACGAGCAGTACTTC. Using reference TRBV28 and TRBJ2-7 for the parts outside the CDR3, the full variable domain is DVKVTQSSRYLVKRTGEKVFLECVQDMDHENMFWYRQDPGLGLRLIYFSYDVKMKEKGDIPEGYSVSREKKERFSLILESASTNQTSMYLCASDTPGPPYEQYFGPGTRLTVT.

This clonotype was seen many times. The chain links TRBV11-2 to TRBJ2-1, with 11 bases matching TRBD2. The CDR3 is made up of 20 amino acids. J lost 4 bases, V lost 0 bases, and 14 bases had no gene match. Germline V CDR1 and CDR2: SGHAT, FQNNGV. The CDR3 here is CASSLDPVRLLAGVYNEQFF. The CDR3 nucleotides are TGTGCCAGCAGCTTAGATCCGGTCCGGCTACTAGCGGGGGTTTACAATGAGCAGTTCTTC. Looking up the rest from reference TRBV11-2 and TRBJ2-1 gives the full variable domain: EAGVAQSPRYKIIEKRQSVAFWCNPISGHATLYWYQQILGQGPKLLIQFQNNGVVDDSQLPKDRFSAERLKGVDSTLKIQPAKLEDSAVYLCASSLDPVRLLAGVYNEQFFGPGTRLTVL.

CDR3 protein: CASSLFRATNEKLFF. The CDR3 DNA sequence: TGTGCCAGCAGTTTATTCCGGGCCACGAATGAAAAACTGTTTTTT. The chain combines TRBV12-3 or TRBV12-4 with TRBJ1-4; D call uncertain. The V and J ends lost 2 bases and 5 bases respectively, with 12 bases between them. The CDR3 spans 15 residues.

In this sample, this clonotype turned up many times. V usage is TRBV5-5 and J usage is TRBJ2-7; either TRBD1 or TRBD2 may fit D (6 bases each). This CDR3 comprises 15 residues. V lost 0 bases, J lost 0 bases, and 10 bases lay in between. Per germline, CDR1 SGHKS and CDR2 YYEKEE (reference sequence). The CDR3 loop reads CASSLDGGYSYEQYF. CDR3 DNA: TGTGCCAGCAGCTTGGACGGGGGCTACTCCTACGAGCAGTACTTC.

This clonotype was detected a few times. CDR3 in DNA: TGTGCCAGCAGTTGGACCATGGGAAACACCATATATTTT. Translating gives CASSWTMGNTIYF. This rearrangement joins TRBV6-2 or TRBV6-3 to TRBJ1-3; D is unresolved. V was trimmed by 4 bases and J by 4 bases, leaving 8 bases between them. This CDR3 is built from 13 residues. Per germline, CDR1 MNHEY and CDR2 SVGEGT.

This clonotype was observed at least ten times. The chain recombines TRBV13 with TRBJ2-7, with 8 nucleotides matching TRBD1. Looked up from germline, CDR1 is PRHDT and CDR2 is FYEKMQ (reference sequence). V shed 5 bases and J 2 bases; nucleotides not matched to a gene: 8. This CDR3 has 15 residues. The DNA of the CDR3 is TGTGCCAGCAGCGCATCCGGGACAGGCACCTACGAGCAGTACTTC. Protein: CASSASGTGTYEQYF.

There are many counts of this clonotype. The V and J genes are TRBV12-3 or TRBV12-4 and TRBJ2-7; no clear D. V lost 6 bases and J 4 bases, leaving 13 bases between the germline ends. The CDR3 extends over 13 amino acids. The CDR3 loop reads CASSAGRQYEQYF. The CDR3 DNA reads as TGTGCCAGCAGCGCCGGCCGCCAATACGAGCAGTACTTC.

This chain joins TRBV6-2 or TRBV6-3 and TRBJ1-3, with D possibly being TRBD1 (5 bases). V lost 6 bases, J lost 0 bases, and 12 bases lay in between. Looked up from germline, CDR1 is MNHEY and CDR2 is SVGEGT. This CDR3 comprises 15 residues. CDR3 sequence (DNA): TGTGCCAGCAGCCGAGGGGCAAGCTCTGGAAACACCATATATTTT. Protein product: CASSRGASSGNTIYF.

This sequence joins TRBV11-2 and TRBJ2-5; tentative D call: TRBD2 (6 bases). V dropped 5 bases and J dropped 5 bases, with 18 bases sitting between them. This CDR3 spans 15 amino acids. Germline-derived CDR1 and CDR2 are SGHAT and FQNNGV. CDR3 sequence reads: CASSPPRGEGETQYF. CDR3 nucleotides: TGTGCCAGCAGCCCACCGCGGGGTGAAGGGGAGACCCAGTACTTC.

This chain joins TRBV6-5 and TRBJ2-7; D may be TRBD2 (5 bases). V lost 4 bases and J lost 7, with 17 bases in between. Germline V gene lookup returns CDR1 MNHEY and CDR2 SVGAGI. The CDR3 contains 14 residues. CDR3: CASSWTPSSGEQYF. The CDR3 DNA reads TGTGCCAGCAGTTGGACCCCTAGCTCTGGTGAGCAGTACTTC.

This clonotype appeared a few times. CDR3 in DNA: TGTGCCTGGAGTGTACAGGGGCCGAATCAGCCCCAGCATTTT. It is translated as CAWSVQGPNQPQHF. The J gene is TRBJ1-5, the V gene TRBV30; 7 bases map to TRBD1. From germline, CDR1 is GTSNPN and CDR2 SVGIG (reference sequence). V lost 0 bases, J lost 4 bases, and 3 bases stayed unmatched. The CDR3 extends over 14 amino acids.

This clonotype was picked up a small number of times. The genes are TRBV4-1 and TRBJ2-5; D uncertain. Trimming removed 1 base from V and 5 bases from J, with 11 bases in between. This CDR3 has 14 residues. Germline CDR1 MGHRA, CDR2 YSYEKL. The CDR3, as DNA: TGCGCCAGCAGCCAAGTTCAGGCACGGGAGACCCAGTACTTC. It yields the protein CASSQVQARETQYF.

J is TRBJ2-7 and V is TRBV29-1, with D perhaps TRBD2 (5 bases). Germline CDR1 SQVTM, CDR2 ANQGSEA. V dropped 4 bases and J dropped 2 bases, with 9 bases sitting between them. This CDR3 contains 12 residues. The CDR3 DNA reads TGCAGCGTTGCTGACGGGGCCTACGAGCAGTACTTC. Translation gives CSVADGAYEQYF.

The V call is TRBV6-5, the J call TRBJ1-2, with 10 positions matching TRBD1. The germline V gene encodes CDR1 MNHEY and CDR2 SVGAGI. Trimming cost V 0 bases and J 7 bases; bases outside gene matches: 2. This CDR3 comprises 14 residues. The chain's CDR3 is CASSYSGQGFGYTF. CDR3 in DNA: TGTGCCAGCAGTTACTCGGGACAGGGGTTTGGCTACACCTTC.

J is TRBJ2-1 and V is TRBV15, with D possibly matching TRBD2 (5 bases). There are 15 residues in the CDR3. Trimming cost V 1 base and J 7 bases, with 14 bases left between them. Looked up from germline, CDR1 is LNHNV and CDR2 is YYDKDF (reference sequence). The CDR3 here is CATSRAGTVPNEQFF. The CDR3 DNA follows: TGTGCCACCAGCAGAGCGGGAACGGTACCAAATGAGCAGTTCTTC.

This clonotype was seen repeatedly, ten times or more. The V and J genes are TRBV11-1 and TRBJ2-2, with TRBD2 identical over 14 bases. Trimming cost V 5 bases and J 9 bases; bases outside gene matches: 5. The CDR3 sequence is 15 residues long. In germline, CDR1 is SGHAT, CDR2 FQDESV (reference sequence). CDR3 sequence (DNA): TGTGCCAGCAGCCATCGACTAGCGGGAGGGCGGGAGCTGTTTTTT. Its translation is CASSHRLAGGRELFF.